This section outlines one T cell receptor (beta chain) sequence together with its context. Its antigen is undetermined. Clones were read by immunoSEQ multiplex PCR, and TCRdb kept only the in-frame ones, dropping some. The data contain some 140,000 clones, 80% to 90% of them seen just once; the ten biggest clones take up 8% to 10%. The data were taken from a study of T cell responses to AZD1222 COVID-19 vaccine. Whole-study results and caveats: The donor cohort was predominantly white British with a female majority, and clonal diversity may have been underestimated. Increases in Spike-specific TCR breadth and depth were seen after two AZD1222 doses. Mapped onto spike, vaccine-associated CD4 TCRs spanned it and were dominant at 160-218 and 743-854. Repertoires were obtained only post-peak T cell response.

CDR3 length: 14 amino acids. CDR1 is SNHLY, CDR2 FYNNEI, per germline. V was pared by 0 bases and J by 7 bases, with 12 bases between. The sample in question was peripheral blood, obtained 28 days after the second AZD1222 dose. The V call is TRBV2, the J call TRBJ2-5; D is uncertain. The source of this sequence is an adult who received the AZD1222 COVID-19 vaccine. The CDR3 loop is CASSEARGSGTQYF. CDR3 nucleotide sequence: TGTGCCAGCAGTGAAGCACGAGGCTCGGGGACCCAGTACTTC.